This T cell receptor beta chain is drawn from a study of cytomegalovirus exposure and HLA in healthy donors. General study points: One cluster of highly shared sequence variants probably arose as a sequencing artifact. According to an earlier analysis, most TCR beta V segments yielded productive rearrangements about 87% or about 30% of the time.

As for this clone: What it binds is not known.

It was with 60 Vbeta and 13 Jbeta primers that the PCR ran. In the authors' methods: Later, tens of millions of unique TCR beta chains were counted in an analysis, and 10 million to 12 million of them were shared. The method was immunoSEQ multiplex PCR; TCRdb's version includes in-frame clones alone and lacks a portion of them. That table gives V, J and clone size, and the DNA gave D and trimming. The clone table shows just under 65,000 clones, with the ten largest holding around 15%. This receptor was taken from a boy younger than 18 in good health and CMV-seronegative. Source material: PBMCs.

CDR3 coding DNA: TGTGCCAGCAGCGTACGGGACTCCGCCTGGGGCAATGAGCAGTTCTTC. It yields the protein CASSVRDSAWGNEQFF. V and J are TRBV9 and TRBJ2-1; a possible D gene is TRBD2 (6 bases). The length of the CDR3 is 16 residues. Germline-derived CDR1 and CDR2 are SGDLS and YYNGEE. Trimming removed 1 base at V and 6 bases at J, with 17 bases between. Filled out from reference TRBV9 and TRBJ2-1, the complete variable domain reads DSGVTQTPKHLITATGQRVTLRCSPRSGDLSVYWYQQSLDQGLQFLIQYYNGEERAKGNILERFSAQQFPDLHSELNLSSLELGDSALYFCASSVRDSAWGNEQFFGPGTRLTVL.